This T cell receptor (beta chain) came from a study of blood T cell repertoires in COVID-19. Germline-derived CDR1 and CDR2 are SGHDT and YYEEEE. V was cut by 1 base and J by 0 bases, with 19 bases left in between. There are 18 residues in the CDR3. A few counts support this clone. Authors' data handling: The assay estimated nucleated cells by amplifying reference gene primers. Only in-frame clones appear in the TCRdb table, and some are missing; sequencing was by immunoSEQ multiplex PCR. The V and J calls and the clone size are those of that table, but D and trimming were determined from the DNA. Among about 250,000 clones listed, more than 75% were seen once. Residents of around 24 US areas, aged about 18 to 89 years, made up the participants.

V gene TRBV5-6 combines with J gene TRBJ1-2, with D tentatively TRBD1 (6 bases). The sample was PBMCs or T cells enriched from blood (not recorded which). The origin of this receptor is a man in his forties who had recovered from COVID-19. CDR3 in DNA: TGTGCCAGCAGCTTGTCCCCTGCAGGGGACCCTCCTAACTATGGCTACACCTTC. It translates to CASSLSPAGDPPNYGYTF.